This passage covers 28 T cell receptor beta chains from one sample sequenced in a study of metastatic and nonmetastatic thyroid tumors. TCRdb re-called the PCR reads with MiXCR. The sample records roughly 19,000 clones, approximately 25% being singletons. Every patient was untreated before thyroid surgery. Sequenced sample: tumor tissue. The receptors come from a female donor with papillary thyroid cancer or a benign thyroid nodule (not recorded which). Some clones in this sample may be carry-over from other donors' samples.

As for this clone: Germline is not matched at one junction end, which may reflect a read error. This chain uses TRBV11-2 with TRBJ2-5, with TRBD2 matching over 8 bases. CDR1 and CDR2 (germline): SGHAT, FQNNGV. The length of the CDR3 is 19 residues. Here the CDR3 reads CVSSLGFLAGGKTQETQYF. CDR3 nucleotide sequence: TGTGTCAGCAGCTTGGGGTTTCTAGCGGGTGGCAAAACCCAAGAGACCCAGTACTTC.

This clone was counted many times. A clone one base away is much larger, so this may be a read error. The rearrangement uses TRBV5-8 and TRBJ2-5, with D possibly matching TRBD2 (6 bases). The CDR3 is made up of 17 amino acids. CDR1 is SGHTS and CDR2 is YDEGEE in the germline V gene. For the CDR3, the DNA is TGTGCCAGCAGCTCGGCTGGGACTTTGGGAAACCAAGAGACCCATTACTTC. Its protein product is CASSSAGTLGNQETHYF.

This clone was picked up many times. The chain couples TRBV11-2 to TRBJ2-7, with unresolved D. CDR3 length equals 12 residues. Trimming took 6 bases from V and 4 from J, leaving 10 bases between them. CDR1 and CDR2 (germline): SGHAT, FQNNGV. CDR3 residues: CASSLEYYEQYF. CDR3 nucleotide sequence: TGTGCCAGCAGTTTGGAGTATTACGAGCAGTACTTC.

In its sample, this clone was seen many times. This chain connects TRBV3-1 to TRBJ2-7, with D tentatively TRBD1 (6 bases). Germline CDR1 is LGHDT and CDR2 is YNNKEL (reference sequence). This CDR3 has 20 amino acids. Trimming stripped 4 bases from V and 3 bases from J, with 31 bases between. The CDR3 reads CASSPYLYAGVTYSNYEQYF. The CDR3 region has the DNA TGTGCCAGCAGCCCATACCTATACGCAGGGGTCACATACTCAAACTACGAGCAGTACTTC.

In its sample, this clone was seen many times. This chain uses TRBV7-2 with TRBJ2-1; D may be TRBD2 (6 bases). The CDR3 is made up of 14 amino acids. Per the germline V gene, CDR1 is SGHTA and CDR2 is FQGNSA. Trimming took off 8 bases at V and 2 bases at J, with 13 bases between the two ends. The CDR3 nucleotides are TGTGCCAGCTGTCAGCGGACTACCTACAATGAGCAGTTCTTC. Protein sequence: CASCQRTTYNEQFF.

The gene calls are TRBV11-2 and TRBJ2-7, with TRBD2 as a possible D gene (5 bases). The CDR3 runs 12 residues. CDR1 is SGHAT, CDR2 FQNNGV, per germline. Trimming took 1 base from V and 6 from J, leaving 7 bases between them. In DNA, the CDR3 is TGTGCCAGCAGCTTAGCACGGGGCGAGCAGTACTTC. Its protein is CASSLARGEQYF.

This clone appeared many times. This chain links TRBV29-1 with TRBJ2-5; D might be TRBD1 or TRBD2, each matching 5 bases. The V end lost 7 bases, the J end lost 4 bases, and 13 bases lay between the germline ends. The CDR3 extends over 12 amino acids. Germline values: CDR1 SQVTM, CDR2 ANQGSEA. The CDR3 protein is CSAAGGPETQYF. As DNA, the CDR3 is TGCAGCGCCGCTGGGGGTCCAGAGACCCAGTACTTC.

This clone was detected ten times or more. The rearrangement links TRBV6-1 to TRBJ2-5; no reliable D call. The CDR3 is 15 amino acids. Germline CDR1 is MNHNS and CDR2 is SASEGT. Deletions cut 6 bases from V and 1 base from J, with 15 bases between. In nucleotides, the CDR3 is TGTGCCAGCAGGGGTGGAGCCGGGCCCCAAGAGACCCAGTACTTC. Translated: CASRGGAGPQETQYF.

This clone was counted many times. V usage is TRBV9 and J usage is TRBJ2-3; 7 bases match TRBD2. CDR1 SGDLS and CDR2 YYNGEE come from the germline V gene. After removal of 0 bases from V and 1 base from J, the junction contained 5 bases not matched to a gene. This CDR3 contains 16 residues. CDR3 nucleotide sequence: TGTGCCAGCAGCGTAGGGGGCGGGAGTGGCACAGATACGCAGTATTTT. This gives the protein CASSVGGGSGTDTQYF.

This clone appeared many times. Just one base apart from a much larger clone, this may be a read error. The same CDR3 can be traced to other DNA sequences in this sample. The rearrangement joins TRBV6-2 or TRBV6-3 to TRBJ2-7, with D perhaps matching TRBD1 (6 bases). The CDR3 covers 13 residues. Germline V gene sequence: CDR1 MNHEY, CDR2 SVGEGT. The DNA for the CDR3 is TGCGCCAGCAGATCGGGACACCGATACGAGCAGTACTTC. Protein sequence: CASRSGHRYEQYF.

V gene TRBV20-1 combines with J gene TRBJ2-7, with D perhaps given as TRBD1 or TRBD2 (5 bases each). V was trimmed by 5 bases and J by 2 bases, leaving 19 bases between them. Germline V gene sequence: CDR1 DFQATT, CDR2 SNEGSKA (reference sequence). The CDR3 is made up of 15 amino acids. CDR3 bases: TGCAGTGCTTTAGAAGGGGCTATCGGGGCCTACGAGCAGTACTTC. Encoded protein: CSALEGAIGAYEQYF.

The V gene is TRBV6-2 or TRBV6-3, the J gene TRBJ2-7; 10 bases agree with TRBD2. The J call may be incorrect, as the DNA end agrees better with TRBJ2-1. The CDR3 is 21 amino acids. Germline V gene lookup returns CDR1 MNHEY and CDR2 SVGEGT. CDR3 sequence: CASSYSMTAGGQPSSYNEQFF. CDR3 bases: TGTGCCAGCAGTTACTCTATGACAGCGGGGGGGCAACCAAGCTCCTACAATGAGCAGTTCTTC.

The rearrangement joins TRBV20-1 to TRBJ2-5, with TRBD2 matching 11 bases. The CDR3 consists of 15 residues. V shed 2 bases and J 2 bases; nucleotides not matched to a gene: 4. The V gene's germline CDR1 is DFQATT and CDR2 SNEGSKA (reference sequence). Written as DNA, the CDR3 is TGCAGTGCTAGATTTAGCGGGAGGGAACAAGAGACCCAGTACTTC. Its protein is CSARFSGREQETQYF.

This clone was seen once. The CDR3 reads CSAGGPSTDTQYF. The CDR3 nucleotides are TGCAGTGCGGGGGGCCCTAGCACAGATACGCAGTATTTT. This chain connects TRBV20-1 to TRBJ2-3; D possibly matches TRBD1 or TRBD2 (6 bases each). V was cut by 6 bases and J by 0 bases, with 10 bases left in between. This CDR3 comprises 13 residues. Germline CDR1 reads DFQATT; CDR2 reads SNEGSKA (reference sequence).

This clone appeared many times. This chain links TRBV5-4 with TRBJ2-7; either TRBD1 or TRBD2 may supply D (6 bases each). The CDR3 contains 13 residues. Germline V gives CDR1 SGHNT, CDR2 YYREEE (reference sequence). V was pared by 1 base and J by 7 bases, with 12 bases between. This CDR3 is CASSLSRGGEQYF. DNA for the CDR3: TGTGCCAGCAGCTTGTCCAGGGGAGGAGAGCAGTACTTC. Drawing the rest from reference TRBV5-4 and TRBJ2-7, the complete variable domain is ETGVTQSPTHLIKTRGQQVTLRCSSQSGHNTVSWYQQALGQGPQFIFQYYREEENGRGNFPPRFSGLQFPNYSSELNVNALELDDSALYLCASSLSRGGEQYFGPGTRLTVT.

This rearrangement joins TRBV6-5 to TRBJ2-7, with a tentative D call TRBD1 (5 bases). The CDR3 consists of 14 residues. Trimming pared 2 bases from V and 0 bases from J, leaving 8 bases between. The germline gives CDR1 MNHEY, CDR2 SVGAGI. CDR3 in DNA: TGTGCCAGCAGTTACGACGACAGCTCCTACGAGCAGTACTTC. It encodes CASSYDDSSYEQYF.

The chain uses TRBV20-1 and TRBJ1-5; D uncertain. Germline V gives CDR1 DFQATT, CDR2 SNEGSKA (reference sequence). This CDR3 has 13 amino acids. Trimming cost V 3 bases and J 0 bases, with 6 bases left between them. The CDR3 bases are TGCAGTGCTAGCGGGAATAGCAATCAGCCCCAGCATTTT. It codes for CSASGNSNQPQHF.

This clone is classed as medium-sized. The V call is TRBV7-2, the J call TRBJ2-7; a possible D gene is TRBD2 (6 bases). The V gene lost 5 bases and the J gene lost 0 bases, with 11 bases spanning the gap. The CDR3 sequence is 14 residues long. CDR1 and CDR2 from the germline V gene are SGHTA and FQGNSA. This CDR3 reads CASSPSVSSYEQYF. CDR3 coding DNA: TGTGCCAGCAGCCCTAGCGTTAGCTCCTACGAGCAGTACTTC.

The chain couples TRBV9 to TRBJ2-2, with D tentatively TRBD1 (5 bases). The germline V gene has CDR1 SGDLS and CDR2 YYNGEE. Trimming took 6 bases from V and 4 from J, leaving 16 bases between them. This CDR3 is 15 amino acids long. CDR3 in amino acids: CASIFQGDGTGELFF. CDR3 in DNA: TGTGCCAGCATCTTCCAGGGTGATGGCACCGGGGAGCTGTTTTTT.

With regard to this clone: Relative to the germline gene, one junction end is altered; a read error may explain this. This chain uses TRBV4-1 with TRBJ2-1; D unresolved. From germline, CDR1 is MGHRA and CDR2 YSYEKL. This CDR3 region has 12 residues. The CDR3: CASSQCMDEHFF. CDR3 sequence (DNA): TGCGCCAGCAGCCAATGCATGGATGAGCATTTCTTC.

This clone is judged medium-sized (0.01 to 0.1%). The chain uses TRBV6-6 and TRBJ2-7; TRBD2 is a possible D gene (5 bases). The CDR3 runs to 16 residues. The V and J ends lost 0 bases and 6 bases respectively, with 18 bases between them. From germline, CDR1 is MNHNY and CDR2 SVGAGI (reference sequence). The CDR3 is CASSYSAGLSTGEQYF. In DNA, the CDR3 is TGTGCCAGCAGTTACTCGGCCGGACTTTCTACTGGCGAGCAGTACTTC.

The rearrangement links TRBV27 to TRBJ2-7; D ambiguous. From germline, CDR1 is MNHEY and CDR2 SMNVEV (reference sequence). CDR3 size: 14 residues. In nucleotides, the CDR3 is TGTGCTATCAGTTTAATGGGTAGCTCCTACGAGCAGTACTTC. This codes for CAISLMGSSYEQYF.

This clone occurred a few times. One end of the junction fails to match germline, which may point to a read error. J is TRBJ2-3 and V is TRBV27, with D possibly matching TRBD2 (7 bases). Germline V lookup: CDR1 MNHEY, CDR2 SMNVEV (reference sequence). The CDR3 is made up of 17 amino acids. In nucleotides, the CDR3 is TGTGCCGGCAGTTACTGGACTAGGGGGAGAGGGGCAGATACGCAGTATTTT. This codes for CAGSYWTRGRGADTQYF.

Judged by abundance, this clone is medium-sized. The rearrangement joins TRBV30 to TRBJ2-7; D not resolved. Looked up from germline, CDR1 is GTSNPN and CDR2 is SVGIG (reference sequence). V was pared by 7 bases and J by 0 bases, with 13 bases between. CDR3 length: 13 amino acids. This chain's CDR3 is CASRVAYSYEQYF. The DNA for the CDR3 is TGTGCCTCTAGGGTGGCCTACTCCTACGAGCAGTACTTC.

In this sample, this clone is medium-sized. The gene calls are TRBV15 and TRBJ2-7, with D perhaps given as TRBD1 or TRBD2 (5 bases each). From germline, CDR1 is LNHNV and CDR2 YYDKDF (reference sequence). Trimming took off 8 bases at V and 5 bases at J, with 22 bases between the two ends. The CDR3 spans 15 residues. The CDR3 nucleotides read TGTGCCACCGCTAATATCAGGGCGCTCGGGAACGAGCAGTACTTC. Its protein product is CATANIRALGNEQYF.

The J gene is TRBJ2-7, the V gene TRBV4-3; 8 bases map to TRBD2. Trimming cost V 0 bases and J 2 bases; bases outside gene matches: 6. The CDR3 covers 16 residues. Germline V gives CDR1 LGHNA, CDR2 YSLEER. CDR3 amino acids: CASSQDLGTSPYEQYF. The DNA of the CDR3 is TGCGCCAGCAGCCAAGACTTAGGGACTAGTCCCTACGAGCAGTACTTC.

In its sample, this clone is medium-sized. The chain combines TRBV11-2 with TRBJ1-2; the D is unclear. Germline V CDR1 and CDR2: SGHAT, FQNNGV. The ends were cut back, 1 base at V and 7 bases at J, with 13 bases in the middle. The CDR3 is made up of 14 amino acids. This CDR3 reads CASSLAGLHGGYTF. Written as DNA, the CDR3 is TGTGCCAGCAGCTTAGCGGGCCTACACGGTGGCTACACCTTC.

Many counts were recorded for this clone. The J gene is TRBJ2-1, the V gene TRBV19; no definite D call. This CDR3 is 13 amino acids long. Trimming pared 4 bases from V and 7 bases from J, leaving 11 bases between. The V gene's germline CDR1 is LNHDA and CDR2 SQIVND (reference sequence). The CDR3 spells CASSTRPSNEQFF. DNA for the CDR3: TGTGCCAGTAGTACACGTCCCTCTAATGAGCAGTTCTTC.